This T cell receptor beta chain was sequenced during a study of blood T cell repertoires in COVID-19 (dated by TCRdb to 2018 to 2021). Regarding the research as a whole: Samples covering the acute and convalescent phases of COVID-19 were provided by collaborators in the United States, Italy and Spain. Samples came from the ongoing ImmuneRACE study (first 160 participants) plus 1,254 subjects from 6 global collaborators. The dataset comprised deeply sampled blood TCRbeta repertoires from subjects exposed to, actively infected with, or recovered from COVID-19. The material from the prospective study consisted of cDNA or gDNA derived from T cells, B-cell-depleted T cells, or PBMCs. HLA class I and class II types, where available, came from metadata supplied by the sample provider rather than from assay-based typing. The repertoires were released in a freely available public database intended as a resource for research on the immune response to SARS-CoV-2. Nearly every sample came with metadata listing a de-identified subject ID, COVID-19 status, age in years and sex. The full study reports these points: The amount of clinical and demographic metadata varied by source and participant and was provided uncurated.

The immunoSEQ Assay, a bias-controlled multiplex PCR, was used to amplify TCRbeta CDR3 regions from genomic DNA. For the original study's pipeline: The number of nucleated cells in each sample was estimated from the amplification of reference gene primers within the assay. To quantify the absolute abundance of each unique TCRbeta CDR3 rearrangement, sequence reads were collapsed and filtered. For each sample, productive Simpson clonality was calculated by taking the square root of Simpson's diversity index across productive rearrangements. The source is immuneACCESS, and TCRdb retained only in-frame sequences with V and J called. Part of the clones is not carried over; for the studies checked, unresolved V genes explain less than half of this, and the remainder is unexplained. Clone size and V and J calls were adopted from that table, with D and trimming inferred from the DNA. This sample holds some 120,000 clones; about 88% were observed only once. Together, the top ten hold approximately 1% of the sample.

With respect to this clone: It has no known antigen specificity. Base qualities are not recorded, but no much larger clone differs from it by a single base.

The collaborating institutions used their own protocols to collect whole blood in K2EDTA tubes. For TCRbeta analysis, collaborators shipped samples as frozen whole blood, isolated PBMCs, or DNA extracted from either of those sample types. CDR1 and CDR2 (SGHTA, FQGTGA) derive from the germline V gene. Reading from cysteine to phenylalanine, the CDR3 counts 15 amino acids. Only the CDR3 DNA stays, 45 bases, in frame from base 1. Trimming at the junction amounts to 2 bases on V and 1 base on J, and the germline ends lie 10 bases apart. The sample comprised peripheral blood. The chain is made from TRBV7-3 and TRBJ2-3; a confident D gene designation cannot be given. The receptor was isolated from a woman older than 75 with acute or convalescent COVID-19. The DNA sequence is TGTGCCAGCAGCTTAGATGGCAGCGGCACAGATACGCAGTATTTT. Translated, it reads CASSLDGSGTDTQYF. The CDR3 plus the reference TRBV7-3 and TRBJ2-3 genes for the other parts give the full variable domain: GAGVSQTPSNKVTEKGKYVELRCDPISGHTALYWYRQSLGQGPEFLIYFQGTGAADDSGLPNDRFFAVRPEGSVSTLKIQRTERGDSAVYLCASSLDGSGTDTQYFGPGTRLTVL.